This section outlines one T cell receptor beta chain sequence together with its context. The assay was immunoSEQ multiplex PCR, and TCRdb's table has in-frame clones only and misses some. The sample holds 78,000 or so clones, about 88% seen once. The CDR3 runs 11 residues. The germline CDR1 and CDR2 sequences are SEHNR and FQNEAQ (reference sequence). The V and J ends lost 9 bases and 8 bases respectively, with 13 bases between them. The data were obtained in a study of control samples from healthy donors and cancer patients. The chain uses TRBV7-9 and TRBJ1-2; D is unclear. This receptor was identified in a woman in her fifties or sixties in good health. The sequenced material came from blood. CDR3 nucleotide sequence: TGTGCCAGTATGTCGGGAGAAGGCTACACCTTC. It translates to CASMSGEGYTF.